This record looks at one T cell receptor beta chain sequence and its context. Profiling relied on immunoSEQ multiplex PCR, and the TCRdb table lists in-frame clones only, not all of them. The sample records 150,000 to 250,000 clones, around 94% being singletons. This specimen comes from a study of blood T cell repertoires in COVID-19. The CDR3 covers 15 residues. Looked up from germline, CDR1 is SGHRS and CDR2 is YFSETQ. Unmatched junction bases numbered 9, after V lost 4 bases and J lost 4 bases. The sequenced sample consisted of peripheral blood. The chain has TRBV5-1 and TRBJ1-2; 8 nucleotides line up with TRBD1. This TCR derives from a man between 25 and 39 years old with COVID-19, enrolled during active disease. The CDR3 DNA sequence: TGCGCCAGCAGCCCCGGGACAGGTCGTTCCTATGGCTACACCTTC. It specifies CASSPGTGRSYGYTF.